One sample yielded the 25 T cell receptor beta chains listed below, sequenced in a study of T-cell reconstitution after alpha-beta-depleted transplantation in children. Unique molecular identifiers featured in how the TCRbeta library was prepared. In TCRdb, the PCR reads were re-called with MiXCR into one record per CDR3 protein. Here the sample spans about 640,000 distinct CDR3 sequences, roughly 17% being singletons. This material consisted of PBMCs from the stem cell graft donor, taken from the stem cell graft. The receptors come from a human donor who donated a stem cell graft to a child with acute myeloid leukemia.

The chain links TRBV15 to TRBJ1-4; D perhaps matches TRBD1 (5 bases). V lost 0 bases to trimming and J lost 8 bases, with 13 bases between them. Per the germline V gene, CDR1 is LNHNV and CDR2 is YYDKDF (reference sequence). CDR3 size: 15 residues. DNA of the CDR3: TGTGCCACCAGCAGAGATAGAGGGGCGCGGGAAAAACTGTTTTTT. The encoded protein is CATSRDRGAREKLFF.

This clonotype was seen at least ten times. The J gene is TRBJ1-3, the V gene TRBV20-1; possibly TRBD1 for D (5 bases). V gave up 5 bases and J gave up 2 bases, with 13 bases separating them. The germline gives CDR1 DFQATT, CDR2 SNEGSKA (reference sequence). The CDR3 loop spans 14 amino acids. As DNA, the CDR3 is TGCAGTGCTGGCCGGCAGGGCGCTGGAAACACCATATATTTT. Translated, it gives CSAGRQGAGNTIYF.

The V and J genes are TRBV18 and TRBJ1-3; D gene uncertain. Germline CDR1 reads KGHSH; CDR2 reads LQKENI. The CDR3 covers 18 residues. V lost 5 bases to trimming and J lost 0 bases, with 20 bases between them. The CDR3 here is CASSTSAARSISGNTIYF. The DNA for the CDR3 is TGTGCCAGCTCAACCAGCGCCGCCAGGAGTATCTCTGGAAACACCATATATTTT.

CDR3 in DNA: TGTGCCAGCAGGGTAACGGACTATGGCTACACCTTC. This codes for CASRVTDYGYTF. The chain carries TRBV2 and TRBJ1-2; D gene uncertain. Trimming stripped 6 bases from V and 3 bases from J, with 8 bases between. Germline CDR1 and CDR2: SNHLY and FYNNEI. The CDR3 runs to 12 residues.

This clonotype was found many times. This chain uses TRBV20-1 with TRBJ1-5; D is possibly TRBD1 (5 bases). V was trimmed by 3 bases and J by 6 bases, leaving 15 bases between them. CDR1 and CDR2 from the germline V gene are DFQATT and SNEGSKA (reference sequence). This CDR3 has 14 amino acids. CDR3 sequence: CSASVPGGSQPQHF. Here the CDR3 DNA reads TGCAGTGCTAGCGTACCGGGGGGATCTCAGCCCCAGCATTTT.

This clonotype was recorded a few times. The chain is built from TRBV7-2 and TRBJ2-2; 8 bases are a match to TRBD2. V shed 3 bases, J shed 5 bases, and the junction held 11 bases outside the gene matches. CDR3 length: 17 residues. Germline-derived CDR1 and CDR2 are SGHTA and FQGNSA. The CDR3 DNA follows: TGTGCCAGCAGCTTTAAGGCCGGCGGGGGGTTGACCGGGGAGCTGTTTTTT. It translates to CASSFKAGGGLTGELFF.

V and J are TRBV10-2 and TRBJ1-1; D is possibly TRBD1 (6 bases). This CDR3 has 15 amino acids. Trimming removed 3 bases at V and 6 bases at J, with 17 bases between. Germline loops: CDR1 WSHSY, CDR2 SAAADI. The CDR3 reads CASSDLWGLGAEAFF. The DNA for the CDR3 is TGCGCCAGCAGTGACCTGTGGGGGCTTGGGGCTGAAGCTTTCTTT.

The CDR3 region has the DNA TGTGCCAGCAGTTCGTTTGACAGGTTATATAGCAATCAGCCCCAGCATTTT. Translated: CASSSFDRLYSNQPQHF. The chain recombines TRBV27 with TRBJ1-5, with TRBD1 as a possible D gene (6 bases). Germline V gene sequence: CDR1 MNHEY, CDR2 SMNVEV (reference sequence). The V gene lost 4 bases and the J gene lost 0 bases, with 16 bases spanning the gap. The CDR3 runs to 17 residues.

There are many counts of this clonotype. The CDR3 spells CASSFWTGTSEKLFF. In DNA, the CDR3 is TGTGCCAGCAGTTTTTGGACAGGCACCTCGGAAAAACTGTTTTTT. The chain couples TRBV6-5 to TRBJ1-4, with 7 bases identical to TRBD1. V was clipped by 4 bases and J by 8 bases; unmatched bases: 10. Germline V CDR1 and CDR2: MNHEY, SVGAGI. The CDR3 runs 15 residues.

A few counts support this clonotype. This sequence joins TRBV7-3 and TRBJ2-1; D could derive from TRBD1 or TRBD2 (6 bases each). The CDR3 covers 18 residues. Between the trimmed V and J ends, which lost 2 bases and 3 bases, there was a span of 20 bases. Germline CDR1 and CDR2: SGHTA and FQGTGA. This CDR3 reads CASSLYSGLNRDYNEQFF. In DNA, the CDR3 is TGTGCCAGCAGCTTATACTCGGGACTCAACAGGGACTACAATGAGCAGTTCTTC.

This chain joins TRBV6-1 and TRBJ1-2, with unresolved D. V lost 4 bases to trimming and J lost 5 bases, with 5 bases between them. The CDR3 runs 11 residues. Germline V gene data show CDR1 as MNHNS and CDR2 as SASEGT. The CDR3 coding sequence is TGTGCCAGCAGTGCTGAATATGGCTACACCTTC. Translated: CASSAEYGYTF.

This clonotype was recorded at least ten times. The rearrangement links TRBV20-1 to TRBJ2-7, with TRBD1 matching over 7 bases. This CDR3 has 13 residues. Unmatched junction bases numbered 7, after V lost 6 bases and J lost 2 bases. Germline V lookup: CDR1 DFQATT, CDR2 SNEGSKA (reference sequence). In nucleotides, the CDR3 is TGCAGTGCCAACAGGGGCCATGCCTACGAGCAGTACGTC. Encoded protein: CSANRGHAYEQYV.

In this sample, this clonotype turned up many times. The chain joins TRBV10-3 to TRBJ2-3, with D possibly matching TRBD1 (6 bases). The V end lost 7 bases, the J end lost 5 bases, and 16 bases lay between the germline ends. Per germline, CDR1 ENHRY and CDR2 SYGVKD. CDR3 size: 14 residues. CDR3 nucleotides: TGTGCCATCACCACGACAGGAAAGTTAGATACGCAGTATTTT. This sequence encodes CAITTTGKLDTQYF.

In its sample, this clonotype was seen many times. The genes are TRBV20-1 and TRBJ2-5; possibly TRBD2 for D (6 bases). Trimming removed 0 bases at V and 5 bases at J, with 16 bases between. CDR1 and CDR2 from the germline V gene are DFQATT and SNEGSKA (reference sequence). This CDR3 is 15 amino acids long. As DNA, the CDR3 is TGCAGTGCTAGAGATCCGTTGGGGGGTAGGGAGACCCAGTACTTC. This encodes CSARDPLGGRETQYF.

This clonotype was detected a few times. V gene TRBV6-5 combines with J gene TRBJ2-1, with 10 bases identical to TRBD2. The CDR3 covers 18 residues. Germline assignment: CDR1 MNHEY and CDR2 SVGAGI. Trimming at V came to 5 bases and at J to 4 bases, leaving 14 bases not matched to a gene. The DNA for the CDR3 is TGTGCCAGCAGTATGTTAGCGGGGGGCTTATTGAGTTACAATGAGCAGTTCTTC. Encoded protein: CASSMLAGGLLSYNEQFF.

This chain joins TRBV20-1 and TRBJ1-1; possible D gene TRBD1, 5 bases. The CDR3 runs to 15 residues. Germline CDR1 is DFQATT and CDR2 is SNEGSKA (reference sequence). V was shortened by 0 bases and J by 0 bases, with 11 bases between the two germline ends. The CDR3 region is CSARDGQGVNTEAFF. For the CDR3, the DNA is TGCAGTGCTAGAGATGGGCAGGGAGTGAACACTGAAGCTTTCTTT.

This clonotype has only a few counts. V usage is TRBV5-1 and J usage is TRBJ2-5, with 8 nucleotides matching TRBD1. J lost 10 bases, V lost 4 bases, and 12 bases had no gene match. Germline CDR1 reads SGHRS; CDR2 reads YFSETQ. This CDR3 has 14 residues. The CDR3 DNA reads as TGCGCCAGCAGCCGGACAGGGACAGGAGAGGGCCAGTACTTC. This gives the protein CASSRTGTGEGQYF.

There are many counts of this clonotype. V gene TRBV29-1 combines with J gene TRBJ2-3, with 8 bases identical to TRBD2. After removal of 5 bases from V and 6 bases from J, the junction contained 10 bases not matched to a gene. Germline assignment: CDR1 SQVTM and CDR2 ANQGSEA. The CDR3 consists of 14 residues. CDR3 protein: CSVNRGGLVDTQYF. CDR3 nucleotide sequence: TGCAGCGTTAATCGGGGGGGCTTGGTGGATACGCAGTATTTT.

With regard to this clonotype: Since a much larger clone is just one base distant, this may be a read error. The chain is built from TRBV5-6 and TRBJ2-1; 7 bases are a match to TRBD1. The CDR3 covers 15 residues. In germline, CDR1 is SGHDT, CDR2 YYEEEE. The CDR3 is CASSLRAGGYNEQLF. CDR3 bases: TGTGCCAGCAGCTTGAGGGCAGGGGGATACAATGAGCAGCTCTTC.

This clonotype was detected many times. The genes are TRBV12-3 or TRBV12-4 and TRBJ1-2; no definite D call. V gave up 7 bases and J gave up 8 bases, with 14 bases separating them. CDR3 length: 12 amino acids. The chain's CDR3 is CASTLRGDGYTF. The CDR3 DNA sequence: TGTGCCAGCACCCTGAGAGGTGACGGCTACACCTTC.

This clonotype has a count of ten or more. V gene TRBV4-3 combines with J gene TRBJ2-1; D ambiguous. From germline, CDR1 is LGHNA and CDR2 YSLEER. The V gene lost 5 bases and the J gene lost 5 bases, with 10 bases spanning the gap. The CDR3 contains 13 residues. This CDR3 reads CASSEIVHNEQFF. The CDR3 DNA sequence: TGCGCCAGCAGCGAAATCGTCCACAATGAGCAGTTCTTC.

This chain links TRBV2 with TRBJ1-2, with no clear D. The CDR3 has 13 residues. Germline loops: CDR1 SNHLY, CDR2 FYNNEI. Trimming shortened V by 8 bases and J by 1 base, and 11 bases separated the two germline ends. The DNA for the CDR3 is TGTGCCAGCTTTGGGTCGGTTAACTATGGCTACACCTTC. Its translation is CASFGSVNYGYTF.

The table lists this clonotype with a few counts. The chain has TRBV24-1 and TRBJ2-1; TRBD2 matches 12 bases. Germline V gives CDR1 KGHDR, CDR2 SFDVKD. The V and J ends lost 1 base and 9 bases, in that order; junction bases with no gene match: 9. The CDR3 is 17 residues long. The CDR3 spells CATSDFGLAGGKGEQFF. The CDR3 bases are TGTGCCACCAGTGATTTCGGCCTAGCGGGGGGGAAGGGTGAGCAGTTCTTC.

This clonotype occurred once. The J gene is TRBJ1-4, the V gene TRBV4-3, with D possibly TRBD1 on 5 matching bases. V lost 0 bases to trimming and J lost 3 bases, with 11 bases between them. The CDR3 sequence is 16 residues long. Germline V CDR1 and CDR2: LGHNA, YSLEER. The DNA of the CDR3 is TGCGCCAGCAGCCAAGAGGACGGGACCTCTAATGAAAAACTGTTTTTT. It specifies CASSQEDGTSNEKLFF.

This clonotype was found a few times. The CDR3: CASGTGNTGELFF. The DNA of the CDR3 is TGTGCCAGCGGGACAGGGAACACCGGGGAGCTGTTTTTT. The rearrangement uses TRBV7-9 and TRBJ2-2, with 8 bases fitting TRBD1. The CDR3 length is 13 residues. The trim removed 8 bases at V and 1 base at J, leaving 0 bases unmatched. Germline lookup yields CDR1 SEHNR and CDR2 FQNEAQ (reference sequence).